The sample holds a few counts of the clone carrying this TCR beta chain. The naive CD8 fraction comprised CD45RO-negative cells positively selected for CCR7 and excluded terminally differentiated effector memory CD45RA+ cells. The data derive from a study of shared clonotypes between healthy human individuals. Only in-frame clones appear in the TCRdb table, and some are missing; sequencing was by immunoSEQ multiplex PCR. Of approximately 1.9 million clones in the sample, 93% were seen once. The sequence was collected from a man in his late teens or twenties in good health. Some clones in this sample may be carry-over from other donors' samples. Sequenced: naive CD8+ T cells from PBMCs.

DNA for the CDR3: TGTGCCAGCAGGTTAGAGGGGGCCACTGAAGCTTTCTTT. This codes for CASRLEGATEAFF. This chain joins TRBV7-3 and TRBJ1-1; 7 bases are shared with TRBD1. Germline CDR1 is SGHTA and CDR2 is FQGTGA. This CDR3 comprises 13 residues. With V trimmed by 6 bases and J by 4 bases, 5 bases remained unmatched. The complete variable domain, with remaining parts taken from reference TRBV7-3 and TRBJ1-1, reads GAGVSQTPSNKVTEKGKYVELRCDPISGHTALYWYRQSLGQGPEFLIYFQGTGAADDSGLPNDRFFAVRPEGSVSTLKIQRTERGDSAVYLCASRLEGATEAFFGQGTRLTVV.